This TCR beta chain was recovered during a study of cytomegalovirus exposure and HLA in healthy donors. Findings of the study overall: Overall, around 160 TCR beta chains were annotated as cytomegalovirus-associated. With high specificity and sensitivity, the classifier reportedly diagnosed cytomegalovirus status.

The PCR employed 60 Vbeta primers together with 13 Jbeta primers. As handled by the study authors: It was a later analysis that counted roughly 80 million unique TCR beta chains, of which around 11 million were shared. Repertoires were generated with immunoSEQ multiplex PCR, while TCRdb's copy carries only in-frame clones and drops some. V, J and clone size were drawn from that table, and D and trimming were deduced from the DNA. The sample records under 150,000 clones, roughly 80% being singletons. About this clone itself: What it recognizes is unknown.

The sequence came from a woman in her thirties or forties in good health and CMV-seropositive. The sequenced material came from PBMCs.

The CDR3 region is CASSLWEEREQYF. In nucleotides, the CDR3 is TGTGCCAGCAGCTTGTGGGAGGAACGCGAGCAGTACTTC. The J gene is TRBJ2-5, the V gene TRBV5-4, with D maybe TRBD2 (6 bases). The J call may be faulty, since TRBJ2-7 better matches the DNA end. The CDR3 loop spans 13 amino acids. CDR1 SGHNT and CDR2 YYREEE come from the germline V gene (reference sequence).